This T cell receptor (beta chain) was obtained from a study of cytomegalovirus exposure and HLA in healthy donors. Primers for the PCR totalled 60 Vbeta and 13 Jbeta. Sequenced by immunoSEQ multiplex PCR; TCRdb stores in-frame clones only, minus some. The data hold approximately 170,000 clones, with just over 70% observed a single time. Study outcomes and limitations: In terms of immune exposure information, only CMV serostatus was available.

Healthy bone marrow donors made up the cohort. The CDR3 is made up of 13 amino acids. Trimming removed 2 bases at V and 3 bases at J, with 10 bases between. CDR1 GTSNPN and CDR2 SVGIG come from the germline V gene (reference sequence). As to this clone: As yet, its antigen is unknown. This same CDR3 is encoded by further DNA sequences in the sample.

The sequencing input was PBMCs. The origin of this receptor is a man aged 18 to 30 in good health and CMV-seropositive. This chain connects TRBV30 to TRBJ1-2; D might be TRBD1 (5 bases). DNA for the CDR3: TGTGCCTGGAGTCCCGGGGGGGACTATGGCTACACCTTC. Protein: CAWSPGGDYGYTF.